Below, one TCR beta chain is given with its context. What it binds is not known. Vbeta (60) and Jbeta (13) primers were used in the PCR. Produced via immunoSEQ multiplex PCR; TCRdb's table is partial and in-frame only. Of about 140,000 clones listed, just under 80% were seen once; the top ten hold 2% to 2.5%. The CDR3 has 15 residues. Germline V gene lookup returns CDR1 LNHDA and CDR2 SQIVND (reference sequence). The trim removed 5 bases at V and 6 bases at J, leaving 9 bases unmatched. This record belongs to a study of cytomegalovirus exposure and HLA in healthy donors. Study summary: An earlier analysis identified 117 million unique TCR beta sequences in about 179 million T cells. Overall study findings and caveats: In a later analysis, HLA-associated beta chains showed higher expansion and lower generation probabilities than comparable chains. Most TCR beta V segments were productive about 87% or about 30% of the time in an earlier analysis. Rarity held for most TCR sequences, but there were some public TCRs that occurred in many donors.

Sequencing was carried out using PBMCs. V is TRBV19 and J is TRBJ2-1; 8 positions agree with TRBD1. This receptor was taken from a man aged 30-40 years in good health and CMV-seronegative. The CDR3 region has the DNA TGTGCCAGTAGTTTTACAGGGGGAAGGCCCAATGAGCAGTTCTTC. It translates to CASSFTGGRPNEQFF.